The source of this T cell receptor (beta chain) is a study of blood T cell repertoires in COVID-19. Here immunoSEQ multiplex PCR was the method, and the copy in TCRdb shows in-frame clones only, minus some. The sample includes approximately 130,000 clones, roughly 90% seen only once; the top ten take around 2.3%. The J segment lost 0 bases and the V segment lost 6 bases, leaving 9 bases of the junction unmatched. CDR1 LGHNT and CDR2 FRNRAP come from the germline V gene. This CDR3 has 16 amino acids. Sequencing used PBMCs or T cells enriched from blood (not recorded which). This sequence joins TRBV12-5 and TRBJ1-2, with TRBD1 identical over 8 bases. The TCR originated in a woman between 45 and 65 years old who had recovered from COVID-19. In DNA, the CDR3 is TGTGCTAGTGGATGGGGACAGGAGTTAGCTAACTATGGCTACACCTTC. As protein: CASGWGQELANYGYTF.